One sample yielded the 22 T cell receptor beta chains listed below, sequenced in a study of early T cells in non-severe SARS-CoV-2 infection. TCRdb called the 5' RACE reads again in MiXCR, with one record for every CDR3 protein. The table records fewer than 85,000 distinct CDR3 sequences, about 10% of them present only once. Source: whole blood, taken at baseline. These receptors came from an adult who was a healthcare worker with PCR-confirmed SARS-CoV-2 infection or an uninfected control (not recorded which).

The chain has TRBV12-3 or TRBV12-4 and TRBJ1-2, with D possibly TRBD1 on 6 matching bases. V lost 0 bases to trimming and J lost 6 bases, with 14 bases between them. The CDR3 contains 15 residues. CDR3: CASSLAINRVNGYTF. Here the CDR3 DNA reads TGTGCCAGCAGTTTAGCTATCAACAGGGTTAATGGCTACACCTTC.

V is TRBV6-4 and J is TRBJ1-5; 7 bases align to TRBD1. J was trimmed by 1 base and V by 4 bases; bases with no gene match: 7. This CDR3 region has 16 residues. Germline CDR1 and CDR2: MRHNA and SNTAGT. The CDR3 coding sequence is TGTGCCAGCAGTGGACACAGGGGACGGAGCAATCAGCCCCAGCATTTT. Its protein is CASSGHRGRSNQPQHF.

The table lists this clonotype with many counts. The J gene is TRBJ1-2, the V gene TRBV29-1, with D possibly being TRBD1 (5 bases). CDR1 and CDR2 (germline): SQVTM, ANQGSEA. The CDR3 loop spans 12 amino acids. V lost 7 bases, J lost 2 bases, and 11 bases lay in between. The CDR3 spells CSAADSNYGYTF. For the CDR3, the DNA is TGCAGCGCCGCCGACAGCAACTATGGCTACACCTTC.

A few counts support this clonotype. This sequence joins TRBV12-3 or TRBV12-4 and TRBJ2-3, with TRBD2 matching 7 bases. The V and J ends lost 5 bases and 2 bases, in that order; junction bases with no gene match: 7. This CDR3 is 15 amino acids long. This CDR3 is CASSPRDYLTDTQYF. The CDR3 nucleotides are TGTGCCAGCAGTCCCCGGGACTACCTCACAGATACGCAGTATTTT.

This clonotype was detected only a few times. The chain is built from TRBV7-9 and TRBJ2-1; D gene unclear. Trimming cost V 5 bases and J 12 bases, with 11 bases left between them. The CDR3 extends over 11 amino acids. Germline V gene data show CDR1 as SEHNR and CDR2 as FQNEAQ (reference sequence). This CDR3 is CASSEILGQFF. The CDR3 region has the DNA TGTGCCAGCAGCGAAATACTTGGGCAGTTCTTC.

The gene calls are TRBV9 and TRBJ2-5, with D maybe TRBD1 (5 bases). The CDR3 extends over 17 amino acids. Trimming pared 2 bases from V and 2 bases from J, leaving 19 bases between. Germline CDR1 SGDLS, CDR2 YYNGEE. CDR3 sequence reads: CASSVGVRSAGQETQYF. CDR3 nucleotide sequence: TGTGCCAGCAGCGTTGGTGTGAGATCTGCAGGGCAAGAGACCCAGTACTTC.

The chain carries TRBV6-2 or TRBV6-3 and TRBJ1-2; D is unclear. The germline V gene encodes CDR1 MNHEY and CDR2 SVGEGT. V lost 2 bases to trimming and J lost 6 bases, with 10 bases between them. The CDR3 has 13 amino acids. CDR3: CASSYQEKDGYTF. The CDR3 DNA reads TGTGCCAGCAGTTACCAGGAGAAGGATGGCTACACCTTC.

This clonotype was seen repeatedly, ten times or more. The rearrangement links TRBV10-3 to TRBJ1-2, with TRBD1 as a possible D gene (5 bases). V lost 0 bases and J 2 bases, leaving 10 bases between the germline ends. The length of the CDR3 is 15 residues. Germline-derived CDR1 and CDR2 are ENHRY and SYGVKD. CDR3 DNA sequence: TGTGCCATCAGTGAGTCCCCGGGGGTGAACTATGGCTACACCTTC. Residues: CAISESPGVNYGYTF.

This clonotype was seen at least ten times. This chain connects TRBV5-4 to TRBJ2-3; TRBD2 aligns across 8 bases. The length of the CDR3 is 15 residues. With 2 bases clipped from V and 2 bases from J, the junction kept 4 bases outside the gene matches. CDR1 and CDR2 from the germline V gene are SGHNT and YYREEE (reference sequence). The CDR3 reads CASSLQRGFTDTQYF. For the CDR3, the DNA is TGTGCCAGCAGCTTACAGCGGGGGTTCACAGATACGCAGTATTTT.

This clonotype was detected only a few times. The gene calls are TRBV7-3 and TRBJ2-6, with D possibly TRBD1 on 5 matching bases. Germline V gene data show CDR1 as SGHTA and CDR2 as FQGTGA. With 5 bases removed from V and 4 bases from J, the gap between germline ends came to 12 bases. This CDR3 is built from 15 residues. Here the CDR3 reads CASSPQAAGANVLTF. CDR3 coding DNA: TGTGCCAGCAGCCCACAGGCTGCAGGGGCCAACGTCCTGACTTTC.

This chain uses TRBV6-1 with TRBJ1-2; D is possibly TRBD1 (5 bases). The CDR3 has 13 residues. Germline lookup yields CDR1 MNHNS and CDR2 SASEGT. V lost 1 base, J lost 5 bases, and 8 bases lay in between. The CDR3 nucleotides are TGTGCCAGCAGTGAAGTGCGGGGGTATGGCTACACCTTC. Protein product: CASSEVRGYGYTF.

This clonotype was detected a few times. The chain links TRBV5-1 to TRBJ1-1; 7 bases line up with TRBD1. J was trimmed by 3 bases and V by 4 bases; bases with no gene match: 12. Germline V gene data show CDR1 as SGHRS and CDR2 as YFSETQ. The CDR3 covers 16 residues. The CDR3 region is CASSPHARQGDTEAFF. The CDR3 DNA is TGCGCCAGCAGCCCCCACGCCCGACAGGGAGACACTGAAGCTTTCTTT.

CDR3 sequence: CASSLPSAPVARNTIYF. Here the CDR3 DNA reads TGTGCCAGCAGTTTGCCCAGCGCACCTGTCGCCAGAAACACCATATATTTT. The chain combines TRBV12-3 or TRBV12-4 with TRBJ1-3; D not resolved. The CDR3 runs 17 residues. The V end lost 3 bases, the J end lost 5 bases, and 20 bases lay between the germline ends.

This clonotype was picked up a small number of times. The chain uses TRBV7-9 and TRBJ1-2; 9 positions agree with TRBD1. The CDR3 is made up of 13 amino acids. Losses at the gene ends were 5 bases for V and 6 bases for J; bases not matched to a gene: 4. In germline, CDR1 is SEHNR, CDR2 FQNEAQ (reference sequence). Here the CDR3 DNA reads TGTGCCAGCAGCCGGGACAGGGACCATGGCTACACCTTC. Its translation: CASSRDRDHGYTF.

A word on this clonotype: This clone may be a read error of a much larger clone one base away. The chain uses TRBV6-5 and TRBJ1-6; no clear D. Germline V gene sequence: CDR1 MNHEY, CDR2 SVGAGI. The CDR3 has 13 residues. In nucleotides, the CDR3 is TGTGCCAACAGTAGAGGATTCAATTCACCCCTCCACTTT. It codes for CANSRGFNSPLHF.

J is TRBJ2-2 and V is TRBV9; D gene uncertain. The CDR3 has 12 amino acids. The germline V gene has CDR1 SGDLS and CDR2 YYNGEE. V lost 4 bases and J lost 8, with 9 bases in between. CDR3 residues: CASSPPTGELFF. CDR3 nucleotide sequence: TGTGCCAGCAGCCCCCCGACGGGGGAGCTGTTTTTT.

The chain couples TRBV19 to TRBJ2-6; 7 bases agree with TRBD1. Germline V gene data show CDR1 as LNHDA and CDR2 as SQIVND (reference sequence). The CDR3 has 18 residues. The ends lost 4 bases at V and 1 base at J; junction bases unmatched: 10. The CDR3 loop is CASSNTGAGTSGANVLTF. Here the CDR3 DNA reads TGTGCCAGTAGTAACACAGGGGCAGGAACGTCTGGGGCCAACGTCCTGACTTTC.

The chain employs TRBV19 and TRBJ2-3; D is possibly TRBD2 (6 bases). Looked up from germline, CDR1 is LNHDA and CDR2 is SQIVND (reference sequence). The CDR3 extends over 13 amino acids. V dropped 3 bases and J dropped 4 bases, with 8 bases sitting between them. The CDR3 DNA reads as TGTGCCAGTAGTATGGGGACTCCAGATACGCAGTATTTT. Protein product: CASSMGTPDTQYF.

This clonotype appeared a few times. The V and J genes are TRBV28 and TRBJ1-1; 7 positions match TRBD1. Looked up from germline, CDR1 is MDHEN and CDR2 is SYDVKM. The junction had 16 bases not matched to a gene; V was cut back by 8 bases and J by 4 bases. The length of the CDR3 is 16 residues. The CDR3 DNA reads TGTGCCAGCCCTGCTACGACAGGGACCGGGGGCACTGAAGCTTTCTTT. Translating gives CASPATTGTGGTEAFF.

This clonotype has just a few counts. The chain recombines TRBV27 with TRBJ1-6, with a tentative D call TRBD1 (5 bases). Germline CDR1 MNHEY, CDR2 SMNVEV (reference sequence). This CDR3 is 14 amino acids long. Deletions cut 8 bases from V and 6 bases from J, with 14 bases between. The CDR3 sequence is CASGGGLVNSPLHF. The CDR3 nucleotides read TGTGCCAGCGGGGGGGGACTCGTTAATTCACCCCTCCACTTT.

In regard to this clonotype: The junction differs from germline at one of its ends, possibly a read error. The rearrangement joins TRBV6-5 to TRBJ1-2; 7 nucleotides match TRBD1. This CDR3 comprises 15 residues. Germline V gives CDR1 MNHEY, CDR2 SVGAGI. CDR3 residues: CASRYGGQQPYGYTF. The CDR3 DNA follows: TGTGCCAGCCGTTATGGGGGACAGCAGCCATATGGCTACACCTTC.

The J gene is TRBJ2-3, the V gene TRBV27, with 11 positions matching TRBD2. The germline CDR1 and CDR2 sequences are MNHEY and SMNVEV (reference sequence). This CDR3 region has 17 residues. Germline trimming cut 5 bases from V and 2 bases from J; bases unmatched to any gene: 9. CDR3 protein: CASSPTRLAGLTDTQYF. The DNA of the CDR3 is TGTGCCAGCAGTCCGACCAGACTAGCGGGGCTCACAGATACGCAGTATTTT.